These T cell receptor beta chains were read from a single sample in a study of T-cell reconstitution after alpha-beta-depleted transplantation in children. Using its own MiXCR run on the PCR reads, TCRdb lists one record per CDR3 protein. The repertoire has 400,000 to 550,000 distinct CDR3 sequences, roughly 10% of them found once; the top ten carry about 2.1%. The sequenced sample was PBMCs, obtained before TCRalphabeta/CD19-depleted stem cell transplant. These receptors were collected from a child younger than 10 with inherited bone marrow failure, due to receive a stem cell transplant. The CDR3 runs from the conserved cysteine through the conserved F or W. D genes are given only for firm matches. Expanded clones are given a class, and other clones once, few, many or no size at all.

clone_size,d_call,v_call,j_call,cdr3_nt,cdr3_aa
many,NA,TRBV28,TRBJ2-5,TGTGCCAGCAGCTCGGGGGCTGGGGGCCAAGAGACCCAGTACTTC,CASSSGAGGQETQYF
few,TRBD1,TRBV7-2,TRBJ2-1,TGTGCCAGCAGCTTATGGCCGACAGGGGGCGGCTACAATGAGCAGTTCTTC,CASSLWPTGGGYNEQFF
many,TRBD2,TRBV28,TRBJ2-1,TGTGCCAGCATAGGGACTAGCGGCTACAATGAGCAGTTCTTC,CASIGTSGYNEQFF
many,TRBD2,TRBV6-1,TRBJ2-1,TGTGCCAGCCTAGCGGGAGGGAATCGCAATGAGCAGTTCTTC,CASLAGGNRNEQFF
many,NA,TRBV7-9,TRBJ1-1,TGTGCCAGCAGCTTACTCGGATCTGAAGCTTTCTTT,CASSLLGSEAFF
many,NA,TRBV4-1,TRBJ1-5,TGCGCCAGCAGCCCCGGACGGTATAGCAATCAGCCCCAGCATTTT,CASSPGRYSNQPQHF
NA,TRBD2,TRBV2,TRBJ2-3,TGTGCCAGCAGTGGAGGACTAGCGGGAGGGCCCTGGGCAGATAGGCAGTATTTT,CASSGGLAGGPWADRQYF
NA,TRBD1,TRBV6-7,TRBJ2-1,TGTGCCAGCATTGACCTAACAGGGGGCCCCTACAATGAGCAGTTCTTC,CASIDLTGGPYNEQFF
many,NA,TRBV29-1,TRBJ2-1,TGCAGCGTTGTGCGAGGGGTCAGCGGTTACAGAGACAATGAGCAGTTCTTC,CSVVRGVSGYRDNEQFF
many,NA,TRBV20-1,TRBJ1-4,TGCAGTGTAAGGGGGTCGAGGGAAAAACTGTTTTTT,CSVRGSREKLFF
NA,TRBD1,TRBV7-2,TRBJ2-7,TGTGCCAGCAGCTCCTGGACAGGGGCCTACGAGCAGTACTTC,CASSSWTGAYEQYF
many,NA,TRBV11-3,TRBJ2-1,TGTGCCAGCAGCGGGTCCGGGACTCTTTACAATGAGCAGTTCTTC,CASSGSGTLYNEQFF
many,NA,TRBV25-1,TRBJ2-7,TGTGCCAGCAGCCTCGGTAGGATGAAAGAGCAGTACTTC,CASSLGRMKEQYF
few,NA,TRBV20-1,TRBJ2-7,TGCAGTGCTGCCAGGGCAGGGCTCTACGAGCAGTACTTC,CSAARAGLYEQYF
NA,NA,TRBV29-1,TRBJ2-1,TGCAGCGTGGCAACAGGGACCTACAATGAGCAGTTCTTC,CSVATGTYNEQFF
many,NA,TRBV28,TRBJ2-1,TGTGCCAGCAAGCGACTAGTCTACAATGAGCAGTTCTTC,CASKRLVYNEQFF